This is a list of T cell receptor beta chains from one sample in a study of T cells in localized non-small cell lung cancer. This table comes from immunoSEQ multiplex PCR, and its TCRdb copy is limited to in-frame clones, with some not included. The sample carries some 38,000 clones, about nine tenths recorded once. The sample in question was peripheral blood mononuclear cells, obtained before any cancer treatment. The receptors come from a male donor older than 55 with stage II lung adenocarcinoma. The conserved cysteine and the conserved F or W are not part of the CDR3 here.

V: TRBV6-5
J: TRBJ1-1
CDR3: ASSFAALNTEAF

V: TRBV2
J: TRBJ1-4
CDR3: ASSEAGLNEKLF

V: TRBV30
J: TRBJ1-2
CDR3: AWSSNRARGYGYT

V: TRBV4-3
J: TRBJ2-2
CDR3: ASSPGTGVFGELF

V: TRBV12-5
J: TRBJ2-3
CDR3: ASAFGGRTQY

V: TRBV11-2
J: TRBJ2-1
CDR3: ASSQAGAIYNEQF

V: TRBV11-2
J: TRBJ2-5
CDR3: ASSLGPNQGQRETQY

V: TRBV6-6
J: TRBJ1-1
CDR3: ASSAGTLRLNTEAF

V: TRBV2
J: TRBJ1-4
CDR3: ASRTQGMPDEKLF

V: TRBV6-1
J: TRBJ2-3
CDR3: ASRETGGVGTQY

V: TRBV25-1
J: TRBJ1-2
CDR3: ASSGGFYGYT

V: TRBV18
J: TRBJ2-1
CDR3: ASSPFTGGDNEQF

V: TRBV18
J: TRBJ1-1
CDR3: ASSTTSTEAF

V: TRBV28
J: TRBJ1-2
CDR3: ASTRGNYGYT

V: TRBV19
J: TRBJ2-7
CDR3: ASSPPGSVSEQY

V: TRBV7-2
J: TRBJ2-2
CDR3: ASSLGLDRGELF

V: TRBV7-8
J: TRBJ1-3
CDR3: ASSVRGYSGNTIY

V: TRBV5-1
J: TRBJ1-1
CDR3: ASSLDEGRNTEAF

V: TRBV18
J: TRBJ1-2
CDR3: ASSPGGTNYGYT

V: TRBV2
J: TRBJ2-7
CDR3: ASSERGAAQY

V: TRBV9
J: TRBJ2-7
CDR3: ASSVETGGSDEQY

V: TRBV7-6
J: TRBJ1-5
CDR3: ASSLAIGKPQH